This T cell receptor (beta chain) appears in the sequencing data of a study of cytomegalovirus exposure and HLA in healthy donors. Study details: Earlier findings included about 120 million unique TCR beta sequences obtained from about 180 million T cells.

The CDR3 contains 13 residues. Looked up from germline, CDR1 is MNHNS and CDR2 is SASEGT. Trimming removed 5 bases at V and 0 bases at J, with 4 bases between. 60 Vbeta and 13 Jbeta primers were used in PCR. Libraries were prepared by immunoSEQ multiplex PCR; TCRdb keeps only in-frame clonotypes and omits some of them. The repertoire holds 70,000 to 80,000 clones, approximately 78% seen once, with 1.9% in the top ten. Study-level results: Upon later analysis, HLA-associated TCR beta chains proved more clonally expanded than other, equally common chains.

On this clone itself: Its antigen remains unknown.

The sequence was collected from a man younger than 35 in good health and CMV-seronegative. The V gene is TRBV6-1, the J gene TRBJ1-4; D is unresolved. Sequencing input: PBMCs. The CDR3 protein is CASSLPTNEKLFF. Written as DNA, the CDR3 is TGTGCCAGCAGTCTCCCAACTAATGAAAAACTGTTTTTT.